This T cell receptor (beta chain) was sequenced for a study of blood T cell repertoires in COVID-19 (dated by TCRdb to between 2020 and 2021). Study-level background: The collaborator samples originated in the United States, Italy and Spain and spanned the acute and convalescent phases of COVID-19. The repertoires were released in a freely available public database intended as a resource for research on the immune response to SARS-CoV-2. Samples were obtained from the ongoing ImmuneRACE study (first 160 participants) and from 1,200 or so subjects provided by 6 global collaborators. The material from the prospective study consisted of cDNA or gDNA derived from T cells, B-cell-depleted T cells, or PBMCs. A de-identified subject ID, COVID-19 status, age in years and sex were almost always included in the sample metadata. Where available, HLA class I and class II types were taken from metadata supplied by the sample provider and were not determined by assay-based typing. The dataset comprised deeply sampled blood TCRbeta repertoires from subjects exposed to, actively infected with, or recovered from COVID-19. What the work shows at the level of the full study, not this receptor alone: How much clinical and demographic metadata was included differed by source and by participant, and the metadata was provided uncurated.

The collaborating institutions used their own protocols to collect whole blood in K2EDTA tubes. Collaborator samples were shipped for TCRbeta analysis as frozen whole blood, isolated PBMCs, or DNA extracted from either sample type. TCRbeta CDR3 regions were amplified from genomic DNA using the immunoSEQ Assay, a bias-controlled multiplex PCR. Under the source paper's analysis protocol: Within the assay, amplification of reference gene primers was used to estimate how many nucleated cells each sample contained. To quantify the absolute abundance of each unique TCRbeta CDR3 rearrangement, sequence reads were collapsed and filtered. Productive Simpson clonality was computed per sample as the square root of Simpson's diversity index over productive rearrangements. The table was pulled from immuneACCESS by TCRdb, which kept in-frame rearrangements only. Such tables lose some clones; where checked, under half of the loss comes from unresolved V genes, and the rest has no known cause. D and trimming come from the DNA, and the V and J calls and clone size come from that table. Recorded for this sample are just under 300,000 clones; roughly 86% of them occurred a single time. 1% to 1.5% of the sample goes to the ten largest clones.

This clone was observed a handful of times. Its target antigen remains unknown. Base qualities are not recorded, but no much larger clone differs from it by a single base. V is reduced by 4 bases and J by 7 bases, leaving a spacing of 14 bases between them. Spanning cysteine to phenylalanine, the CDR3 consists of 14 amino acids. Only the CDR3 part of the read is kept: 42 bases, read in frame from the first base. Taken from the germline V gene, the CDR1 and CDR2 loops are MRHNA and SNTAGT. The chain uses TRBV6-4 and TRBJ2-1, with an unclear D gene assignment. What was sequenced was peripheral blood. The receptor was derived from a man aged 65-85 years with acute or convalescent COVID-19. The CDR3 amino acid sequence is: CASSAEVESNEQFF. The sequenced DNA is TGTGCCAGCAGTGCCGAAGTGGAGTCAAATGAGCAGTTCTTC.